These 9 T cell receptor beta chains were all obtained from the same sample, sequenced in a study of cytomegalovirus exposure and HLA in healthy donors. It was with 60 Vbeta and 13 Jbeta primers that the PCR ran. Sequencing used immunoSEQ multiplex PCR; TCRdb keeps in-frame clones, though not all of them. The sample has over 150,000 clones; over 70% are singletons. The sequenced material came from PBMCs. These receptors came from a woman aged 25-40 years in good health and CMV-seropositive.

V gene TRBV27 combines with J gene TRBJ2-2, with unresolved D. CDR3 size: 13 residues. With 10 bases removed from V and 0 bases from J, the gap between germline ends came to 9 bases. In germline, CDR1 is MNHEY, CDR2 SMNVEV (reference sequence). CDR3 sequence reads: CATRVSNTGELFF. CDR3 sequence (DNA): TGTGCCACCCGGGTTTCGAACACCGGGGAGCTGTTTTTT.

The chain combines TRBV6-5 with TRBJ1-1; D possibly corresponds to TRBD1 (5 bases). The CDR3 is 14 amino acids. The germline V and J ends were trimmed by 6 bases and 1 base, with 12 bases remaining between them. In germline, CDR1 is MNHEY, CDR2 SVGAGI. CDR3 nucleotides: TGTGCCAGCAGATTTTCAGGGTCGAACACTGAAGCTTTCTTT. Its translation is CASRFSGSNTEAFF.

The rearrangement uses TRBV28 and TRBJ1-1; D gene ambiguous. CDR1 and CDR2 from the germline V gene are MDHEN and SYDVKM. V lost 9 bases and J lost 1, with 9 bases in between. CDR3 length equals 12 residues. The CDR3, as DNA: TGTGCCAGTTCGAGGTGGAACACTGAAGCTTTCTTT. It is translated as CASSRWNTEAFF.

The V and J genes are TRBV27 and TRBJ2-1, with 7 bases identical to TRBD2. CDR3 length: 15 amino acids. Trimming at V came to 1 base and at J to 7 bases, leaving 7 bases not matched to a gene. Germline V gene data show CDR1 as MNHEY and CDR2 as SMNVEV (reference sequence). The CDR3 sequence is CASSLWAGELNEQFF. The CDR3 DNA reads TGTGCCAGCAGTTTATGGGCGGGGGAGTTAAATGAGCAGTTCTTC.

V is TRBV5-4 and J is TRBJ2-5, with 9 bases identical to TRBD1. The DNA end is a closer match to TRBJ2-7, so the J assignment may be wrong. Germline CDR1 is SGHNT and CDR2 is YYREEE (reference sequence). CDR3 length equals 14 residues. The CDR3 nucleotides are TGTGCCAGCAGCTTACAGGGGGCTCACGGCGAGCAGTACTTC. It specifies CASSLQGAHGEQYF.

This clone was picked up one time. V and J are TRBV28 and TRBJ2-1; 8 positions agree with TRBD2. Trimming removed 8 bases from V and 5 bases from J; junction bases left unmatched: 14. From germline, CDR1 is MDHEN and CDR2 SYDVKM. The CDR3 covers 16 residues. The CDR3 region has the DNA TGTGCCAGCTACACCGGCGAACTAGCGGAAAACAATGAGCAGTTCTTC. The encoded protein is CASYTGELAENNEQFF. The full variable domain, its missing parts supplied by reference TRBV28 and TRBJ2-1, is DVKVTQSSRYLVKRTGEKVFLECVQDMDHENMFWYRQDPGLGLRLIYFSYDVKMKEKGDIPEGYSVSREKKERFSLILESASTNQTSMYLCASYTGELAENNEQFFGPGTRLTVL.

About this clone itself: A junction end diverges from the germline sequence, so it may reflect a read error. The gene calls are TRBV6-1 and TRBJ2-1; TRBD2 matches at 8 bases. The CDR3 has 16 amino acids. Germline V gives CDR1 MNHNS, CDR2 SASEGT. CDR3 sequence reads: CASSEGAGGPHNEQFF. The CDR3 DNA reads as TGTGCCAGCAGCGAAGGGGCGGGAGGCCCCCACAATGAGCAGTTCTTC.

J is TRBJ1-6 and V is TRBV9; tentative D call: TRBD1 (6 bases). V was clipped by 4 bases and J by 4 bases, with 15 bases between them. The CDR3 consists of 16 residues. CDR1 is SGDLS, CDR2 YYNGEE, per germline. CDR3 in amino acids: CASSPQGTGYNSPLHF. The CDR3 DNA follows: TGTGCCAGCAGCCCCCAGGGGACGGGTTATAATTCACCCCTCCACTTT.

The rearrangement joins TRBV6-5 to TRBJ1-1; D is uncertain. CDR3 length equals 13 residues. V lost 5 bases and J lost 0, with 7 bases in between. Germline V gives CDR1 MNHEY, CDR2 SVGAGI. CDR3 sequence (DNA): TGTGCCAGCAGTCCACAGCTGAACACTGAAGCTTTCTTT. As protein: CASSPQLNTEAFF.